This T cell receptor (beta chain) comes out of a study of blood T cell repertoires in COVID-19. The wider study: Both acute and convalescent COVID-19 samples were obtained from the United States, Italy and Spain. Sources were T cells, B-cell-depleted T cells, or PBMCs; the material itself was cDNA or gDNA.

Assay: immunoSEQ multiplex PCR; the TCRdb copy retains only in-frame clones and omits some. This sample has roughly 290,000 clones; 90% occur once, and the top ten carry about 1.8%. Everyone who took part was 18 to 89 years old, and they came from about two dozen US areas. Between the trimmed V and J ends, which lost 0 bases and 5 bases, there was a span of 17 bases. Per the germline V gene, CDR1 is WNHNN and CDR2 is SYGVQD (reference sequence). The CDR3 runs to 18 residues. The sequencing sample was made of PBMCs or T cells enriched from blood (not recorded which). The sequence derives from a woman aged 18-29 years with acute COVID-19. The chain carries TRBV10-1 and TRBJ1-6, with D possibly matching TRBD1 (5 bases). The CDR3 DNA follows: TGCGCCAGCAGTGAGTCAGGGCGCTCGGGGGGGGATAATTCACCCCTCCACTTT. Protein product: CASSESGRSGGDNSPLHF.